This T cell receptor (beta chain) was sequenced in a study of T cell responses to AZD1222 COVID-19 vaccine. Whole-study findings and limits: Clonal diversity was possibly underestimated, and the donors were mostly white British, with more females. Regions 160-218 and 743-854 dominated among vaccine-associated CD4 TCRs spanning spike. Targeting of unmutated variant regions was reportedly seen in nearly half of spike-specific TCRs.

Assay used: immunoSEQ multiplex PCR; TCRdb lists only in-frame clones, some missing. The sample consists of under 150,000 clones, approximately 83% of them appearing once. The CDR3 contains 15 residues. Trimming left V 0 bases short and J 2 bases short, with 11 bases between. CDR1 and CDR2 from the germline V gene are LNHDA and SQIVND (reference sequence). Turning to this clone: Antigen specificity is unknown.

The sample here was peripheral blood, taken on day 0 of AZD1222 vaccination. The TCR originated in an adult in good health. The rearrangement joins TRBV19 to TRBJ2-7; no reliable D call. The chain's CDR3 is CASSIDPEVTYEQYF. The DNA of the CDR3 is TGTGCCAGTAGTATAGATCCGGAAGTTACCTACGAGCAGTACTTC.